This T cell receptor (beta chain) emerged from a study of cytomegalovirus exposure and HLA in healthy donors. This clone was seen a few times. Its matching antigen is unknown. Study-wide findings and caveats: The later analysis indicated that the majority of CMV-associated TCR beta chains appeared HLA-restricted. Altogether, 150 to 200 TCR beta chains were recorded as cytomegalovirus-associated.

Primers: 60 Vbeta forward and 13 Jbeta reverse. Produced via immunoSEQ multiplex PCR; TCRdb's table is partial and in-frame only. The sample has under 200,000 clones, around 72% seen once. The CDR3 has 14 residues. Between the trimmed V and J ends, which lost 6 bases and 8 bases, there was a span of 17 bases. Germline V gives CDR1 MDHEN, CDR2 SYDVKM. The source of this sequence is a man aged 18 to 29 in good health and CMV-seronegative. Sample: PBMCs. The V gene is TRBV28, the J gene TRBJ1-3, with D perhaps TRBD1 (5 bases). The CDR3 loop is CASRSGPRQHTIYF. Written as DNA, the CDR3 is TGTGCCAGCAGATCGGGCCCTAGACAGCACACCATATATTTT.